This TCR beta chain was documented in a study of cytomegalovirus exposure and HLA in healthy donors. 13 Jbeta primers and 60 Vbeta primers were used for the PCR. Profiling relied on immunoSEQ multiplex PCR, and the TCRdb table lists in-frame clones only, not all of them. The data show some 200,000 clones, approximately 80% seen once. Germline CDR1 is MNHEY and CDR2 is SMNVEV (reference sequence). The ends lost 2 bases at V and 8 bases at J; junction bases unmatched: 6. There are 15 residues in the CDR3. The clonotype was recovered from a female donor in good health and CMV-seronegative. The chain carries TRBV27 and TRBJ1-6; 7 bases align to TRBD1. Sequenced material: PBMCs. This CDR3 reads CASSLPRTGYSPLHF. In DNA, the CDR3 is TGTGCCAGCAGTTTACCGAGGACAGGTTATTCACCCCTCCACTTT.